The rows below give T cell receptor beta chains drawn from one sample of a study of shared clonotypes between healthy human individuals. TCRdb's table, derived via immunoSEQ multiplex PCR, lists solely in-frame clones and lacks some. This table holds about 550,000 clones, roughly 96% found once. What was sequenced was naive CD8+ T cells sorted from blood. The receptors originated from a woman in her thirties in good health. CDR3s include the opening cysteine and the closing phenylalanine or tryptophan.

CDR3aa: CASSFQGASDTQYF
v_gene: TRBV19

CDR3aa: CASSGGPLGGGYTF
v_gene: TRBV5-5

CDR3aa: CASSDGYEVAEQYF
v_gene: TRBV2

CDR3aa: CASSQVGGTYEQYF
v_gene: TRBV4-1

CDR3aa: CASSSSGSGTDTQYF
v_gene: TRBV11-2

CDR3aa: CASSYVSGGQPQHF
v_gene: TRBV6-5

CDR3aa: CASRTLETRKNEQFF
v_gene: TRBV19

CDR3aa: CASSLRLRGHEQYF
v_gene: TRBV13

CDR3aa: CASSESRWGLVTNEKLFF
v_gene: TRBV2

CDR3aa: CASSNRLADFYEQYF
v_gene: TRBV27

CDR3aa: CASSWGAGHDEQYF
v_gene: TRBV5-6

CDR3aa: CASSLKGYTEAFF
v_gene: TRBV5-8

CDR3aa: CASSYSFGTEAFF
v_gene: TRBV6-5

CDR3aa: CASSDASGNPLFYEQYF
v_gene: TRBV6-4

CDR3aa: CASSLALRTSYEQYF
v_gene: TRBV5-6

CDR3aa: CASSHEGLFDNEQFF
v_gene: TRBV7-8

CDR3aa: CASSEGLADTDTQYF
v_gene: TRBV2

CDR3aa: CASSLGQRPYGYTF
v_gene: TRBV5-6

CDR3aa: CASSGTSGDYNEQFF
v_gene: TRBV5-1

CDR3aa: CAISESGLALAGELFF
v_gene: TRBV10-3

CDR3aa: CASSLGDWASVFGYTF
v_gene: TRBV28

CDR3aa: CASSLLAGATDTQYF
v_gene: TRBV4-1

CDR3aa: CASSRILAGASNEQYF
v_gene: TRBV4-1

CDR3aa: CASSLYSETGVFNNEQFF
v_gene: TRBV28

CDR3aa: CSVGWGDNEQFF
v_gene: TRBV29-1

CDR3aa: CASRPPGGTPYEQYF
v_gene: TRBV28

CDR3aa: CASSLTGGAYEQYF
v_gene: TRBV28

CDR3aa: CAISEEWTVTGELFF
v_gene: TRBV10-3

CDR3aa: CAWSVSPGSDYGYTF
v_gene: TRBV30

CDR3aa: CASLGSSGYGYTF
v_gene: TRBV11-2

CDR3aa: CASSLDGVGEQYF
v_gene: TRBV27

CDR3aa: CASSPAGNLWPEAFF
v_gene: TRBV7-9

CDR3aa: CASSLGGSNQPQHF
v_gene: TRBV13

CDR3aa: CASSPTTLAGGTYEQYF
v_gene: TRBV27

CDR3aa: CASSARTSGIYSYEQYF
v_gene: TRBV5-5

CDR3aa: CASSLRGSENTIYF
v_gene: TRBV5-6

CDR3aa: CASSLVSSGQNEQFF
v_gene: TRBV5-4

CDR3aa: CASRTARSSYNEQFF
v_gene: TRBV10-2

CDR3aa: CASSAGGNEQFF
v_gene: TRBV9

CDR3aa: CASIKTSGSTDTQYF
v_gene: TRBV2

CDR3aa: CASSPILWGSNTEAFF
v_gene: TRBV11-1

CDR3aa: CASSQEGRYYEQYF
v_gene: TRBV4-1

CDR3aa: CAWSVLVGISPLHF
v_gene: TRBV30

CDR3aa: CASSTGVHNEQFF
v_gene: TRBV27

CDR3aa: CSGLYGTYGDEQYF
v_gene: TRBV29-1

CDR3aa: CAISPGQEGGNTEAFF
v_gene: TRBV10-3

CDR3aa: CASSDSALTDTQYF
v_gene: TRBV9

CDR3aa: CASSIPGHSSYEQYF
v_gene: TRBV19

CDR3aa: CASSEEALGLGELFF
v_gene: TRBV10-1

CDR3aa: CAIYLGASGRVSSYEQYF
v_gene: TRBV6-8

CDR3aa: CASSTGAGADTQYF
v_gene: TRBV5-6

CDR3aa: CASSIEAVGIQETQYF
v_gene: TRBV19